These 15 T cell receptor beta chains share one sample of origin, sequenced in a study of blood T cell repertoires in COVID-19. Some clones are missing from TCRdb's copy, which holds only in-frame ones; the method was immunoSEQ multiplex PCR. Among about 81,000 clones, more than 80% were seen once, and the ten largest hold 13%. Sequencing was performed on peripheral blood. These receptors were obtained from a human donor in a cohort sampled during active COVID-19.

The table lists this clone with a count of one. DNA for the CDR3: TGTGCCAGCAGCTCCCGGACAGGGTGGAATTCACCCCTCCACTTT. The encoded protein is CASSSRTGWNSPLHF. The chain combines TRBV7-9 with TRBJ1-6, with 8 positions matching TRBD1. Germline V gene lookup returns CDR1 SEHNR and CDR2 FQNEAQ (reference sequence). This CDR3 spans 15 amino acids. V was clipped by 4 bases and J by 7 bases; unmatched bases: 6.

V is TRBV12-5 and J is TRBJ1-5; D unresolved. The CDR3 contains 16 residues. Germline V CDR1 and CDR2: LGHNT, FRNRAP. Between the trimmed V and J ends, which lost 2 bases and 0 bases, there was a span of 11 bases. The CDR3 loop reads CASGLPTGYSNQPQHF. In DNA form, the CDR3 reads TGTGCTAGTGGTTTGCCGACTGGATATAGCAATCAGCCCCAGCATTTT.

This clone has a single count. The chain is built from TRBV5-4 and TRBJ2-5; 8 bases match TRBD1. The CDR3 has 17 residues. Germline CDR1 reads SGHNT; CDR2 reads YYREEE (reference sequence). The V segment lost 0 bases and the J segment 1 base; nucleotides outside the gene matches: 8. The CDR3 loop is CASSLGSGGSPQETQYF. CDR3 nucleotides: TGTGCCAGCAGCTTGGGGTCAGGGGGCTCCCCCCAAGAGACCCAGTACTTC.

V usage is TRBV14 and J usage is TRBJ1-2; D is ambiguous. The CDR3 is 15 amino acids. Germline V gene lookup returns CDR1 SGHDN and CDR2 FVKESK. Between the trimmed V and J ends, which lost 6 bases and 2 bases, there was a span of 16 bases. CDR3 region: CASRFPRTGNYGYTF. In DNA form, the CDR3 reads TGTGCCAGCAGGTTCCCTCGGACGGGGAACTATGGCTACACCTTC.

The chain carries TRBV6-5 and TRBJ2-1; 8 nucleotides line up with TRBD2. The CDR3 length is 14 residues. V was clipped by 6 bases and J by 5 bases; unmatched bases: 6. Germline V gene data show CDR1 as MNHEY and CDR2 as SVGAGI. The CDR3: CASRGTSWNNEQFF. In DNA form, the CDR3 reads TGTGCCAGCAGGGGGACTAGTTGGAACAATGAGCAGTTCTTC.

This chain joins TRBV7-3 and TRBJ2-3, with D uncertain. This CDR3 is 14 amino acids long. Germline CDR1 reads SGHTA; CDR2 reads FQGTGA. V was clipped by 0 bases and J by 1 base, with 5 bases between them. The CDR3 region is CASSLTARTDTQYF. The CDR3 coding sequence is TGTGCCAGCAGCTTAACGGCCCGCACAGATACGCAGTATTTT.

The chain carries TRBV27 and TRBJ1-1; D call uncertain. The V and J ends lost 8 bases and 5 bases respectively, with 18 bases between them. The CDR3 totals 14 residues. Per germline, CDR1 MNHEY and CDR2 SMNVEV (reference sequence). The DNA for the CDR3 is TGTGCCAGCTCCCCCCGGCGGGGTGGTACTGAAGCTTTCTTT. Its protein product is CASSPRRGGTEAFF.

V gene TRBV7-3 combines with J gene TRBJ2-6; D possibly corresponds to TRBD2 (5 bases). The V end was cut by 8 bases, the J end by 0 bases, with 11 bases between. CDR3 length: 15 amino acids. Germline V CDR1 and CDR2: SGHTA, FQGTGA. CDR3 in DNA: TGTGCCAGCGGAAACCGGGGCTCTGGGGCCAACGTCCTGACTTTC. It specifies CASGNRGSGANVLTF.

This chain links TRBV10-3 with TRBJ2-7, with a tentative D call TRBD1 (5 bases). V lost 5 bases and J lost 3, with 8 bases in between. Per the germline V gene, CDR1 is ENHRY and CDR2 is SYGVKD. The CDR3 extends over 12 amino acids. The CDR3 DNA follows: TGTGCCATCAGTCAGGACAACTACGAGCAGTACTTC. Translated, it gives CAISQDNYEQYF.

Here the CDR3 reads CASTPGLAGETQYF. The DNA for the CDR3 is TGTGCCAGCACCCCGGGACTAGCGGGAGAGACCCAGTACTTC. The V and J genes are TRBV5-4 and TRBJ2-5; TRBD2 matches 12 bases. The CDR3 covers 14 residues. CDR1 is SGHNT and CDR2 is YYREEE in the germline V gene (reference sequence). Germline trimming cut 6 bases from V and 4 bases from J; bases unmatched to any gene: 4.

The rearrangement joins TRBV6-1 to TRBJ2-7, with D unresolved. V was clipped by 1 base and J by 1 base, with 11 bases between them. The V gene's germline CDR1 is MNHNS and CDR2 SASEGT. The CDR3 has 15 residues. The CDR3 DNA sequence: TGTGCCAGCAGTGAAGTCGCGGTATCGTCCTACGAGCAGTACTTC. This sequence encodes CASSEVAVSSYEQYF.

The chain joins TRBV5-1 to TRBJ2-7; TRBD1 matches 9 bases. The CDR3 loop spans 16 amino acids. Per the germline V gene, CDR1 is SGHRS and CDR2 is YFSETQ. The V and J ends lost 4 bases and 2 bases, in that order; junction bases with no gene match: 10. The CDR3 protein is CASSPDPTGGAYEQYF. CDR3 coding DNA: TGCGCCAGCAGCCCGGACCCTACAGGGGGCGCCTACGAGCAGTACTTC. The entire variable domain, with the rest obtained from reference TRBV5-1 and TRBJ2-7, is as follows: KAGVTQTPRYLIKTRGQQVTLSCSPISGHRSVSWYQQTPGQGLQFLFEYFSETQRNKGNFPGRFSGRQFSNSRSEMNVSTLELGDSALYLCASSPDPTGGAYEQYFGPGTRLTVT.

The chain couples TRBV18 to TRBJ2-1; TRBD2 matches 8 bases. J was trimmed by 2 bases and V by 5 bases; bases with no gene match: 2. The CDR3 has 14 residues. The germline gives CDR1 KGHSH, CDR2 LQKENI. In DNA form, the CDR3 reads TGTGCCAGCTCAATAGCGGGGACCTACAATGAGCAGTTCTTC. It is translated as CASSIAGTYNEQFF.

DNA of the CDR3: TGTGCCAGCAGTGGCAACCCTGGGACACTATACAATGAGCAGTTCTTC. This encodes CASSGNPGTLYNEQFF. The chain couples TRBV6-1 to TRBJ2-1, with D perhaps TRBD1 (6 bases). This CDR3 is 16 amino acids long. V lost 4 bases and J 4 bases, leaving 17 bases between the germline ends. Germline V gene lookup returns CDR1 MNHNS and CDR2 SASEGT.

The rearrangement links TRBV7-9 to TRBJ2-7, with 14 bases identical to TRBD2. The CDR3 totals 15 residues. V shed 5 bases, J shed 4 bases, and the junction held 4 bases outside the gene matches. Per the germline V gene, CDR1 is SEHNR and CDR2 is FQNEAQ (reference sequence). In DNA, the CDR3 is TGTGCCAGCAGCGAAGGGACTAGCGGGAGTTACGAGCAGTACTTC. Translating gives CASSEGTSGSYEQYF.